These T cell receptor beta chains were read from a single sample in a study of molecular identifiers for immune sequencing clone quantification. TCRdb recomputed calls from the PCR reads with MiXCR, one row per CDR3 protein. The sample consists of 550,000 to 750,000 distinct CDR3 sequences, just under 20% of them appearing once. Sequenced input: naive CD8+ T cells from blood, with Jurkat cell RNA spiked in. These receptors originate from a human donor in good health. Some libraries in this study had Jurkat cell RNA spiked in. Both conserved end residues are part of each CDR3.

j_call	v_call	cdr3_aa
TRBJ2-5	TRBV12-3/TRBV12-4	CASSLGEGNQETQYF
TRBJ2-7	TRBV7-9	CASSLAQGGVKEQYF
TRBJ1-5	TRBV30	CARGHGQGNQPLHF
TRBJ2-7	TRBV7-6	CASSPLEVAGEQYF
TRBJ2-3	TRBV4-1	CASSQVSPTDTQYF
TRBJ2-7	TRBV6-2/TRBV6-3	CASGYLRTESSYEQYF
TRBJ1-6	TRBV10-3	CSHPPHINSPLHF
TRBJ2-7	TRBV6-6	CAGSYGGEQYF
TRBJ2-1	TRBV10-3	CAISELRTRSYNEQFF
TRBJ2-1	TRBV6-2/TRBV6-3	CASSYSGWQGPIF
TRBJ2-7	TRBV2	CASSEAGGYEQHF
TRBJ2-7	TRBV6-5	CASSYAVTGGAEQYF
TRBJ2-5	TRBV18	CASSPPPSGGQETQYF
TRBJ1-1	TRBV9	CASSAGTGAIEAFF
TRBJ1-3	TRBV5-4	CASSFGVGPGNTIYF
TRBJ1-1	TRBV11-2	CASSGGQGWAEAFF
TRBJ1-1	TRBV6-5	CASSYQRQAPFGTEAFF
TRBJ2-7	TRBV3-1	CASSQGIPNGEQYF
TRBJ1-6	TRBV4-1	CASSQDLIRANSPLHF
TRBJ2-7	TRBV20-1	CSAIETGPTYEQHF
TRBJ2-7	TRBV29-1	CSVGDFPYEQYF
TRBJ1-4	TRBV9	CASSVGSADEKLFF
TRBJ1-6	TRBV4-1	CASSQREGNSPLHF
TRBJ2-7	TRBV20-1	CSARSSGVVSYEQYF
TRBJ1-6	TRBV19	CASSPAAGSYSPLHF
TRBJ2-7	TRBV11-2	CASSGLAGSYEQYF
TRBJ2-7	TRBV4-1	CASSQVATSGYEQYF